This T cell receptor (beta chain) was sequenced during a study of blood T cells in healthy people across ages. Notes on the study in general: The study found TCR beta diversity correlated strongly with naive T cell percentage.

The CDR3 loop spans 12 amino acids. Germline CDR1 reads ENHRY; CDR2 reads SYGVKD. V lost 6 bases, J lost 8 bases, and 0 bases stayed unmatched. A second PCR of 7 to 11 cycles used a sample-barcoded 5' primer and a J-beta primer mix. One entry per CDR3 protein results from TCRdb running MiXCR on the 5' RACE reads. The profile shows roughly 560,000 distinct CDR3 sequences, about 24% of them singletons. Each sample yielded at least 6 million isolated PBMCs. This clonotype appeared many times. Its specificity is unknown. The sample was also reused in another study, on T cells of mothers and their children. That paper notes: Sequencing got over 10 million TCR beta CDR3 reads from each mother and roughly 2.7 million from each child. An overlap that was slightly higher, though non-significant, was seen in related mother-child pairs versus unrelated pairs.

This sequence originates from a boy younger than 18 in good health. The sequencing sample was made of blood. The V gene is TRBV10-3, the J gene TRBJ1-6; 8 positions agree with TRBD1. CDR3 sequence (DNA): TGTGCCATCAGGGGACAGGATTCACCCCTCCACTTT. Translation: CAIRGQDSPLHF.